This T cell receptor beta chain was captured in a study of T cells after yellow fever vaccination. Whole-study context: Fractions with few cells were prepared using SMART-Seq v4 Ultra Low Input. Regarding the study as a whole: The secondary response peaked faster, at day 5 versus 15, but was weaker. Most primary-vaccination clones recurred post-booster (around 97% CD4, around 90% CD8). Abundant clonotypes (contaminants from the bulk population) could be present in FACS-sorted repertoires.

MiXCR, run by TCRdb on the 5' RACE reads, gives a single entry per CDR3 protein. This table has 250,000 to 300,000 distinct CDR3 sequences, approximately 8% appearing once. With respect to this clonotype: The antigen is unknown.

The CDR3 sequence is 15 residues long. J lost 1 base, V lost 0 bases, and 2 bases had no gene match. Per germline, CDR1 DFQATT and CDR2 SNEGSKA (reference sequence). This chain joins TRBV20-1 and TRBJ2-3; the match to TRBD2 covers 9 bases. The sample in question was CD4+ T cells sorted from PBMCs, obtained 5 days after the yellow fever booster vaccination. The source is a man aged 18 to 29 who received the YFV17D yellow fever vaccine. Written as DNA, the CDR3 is TGCAGTGCTAGAGAACCTAGCGGGGGCACAGATACGCAGTATTTT. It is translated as CSAREPSGGTDTQYF.